The T cell receptor (beta chain) under discussion was sequenced for a study of T-cell reconstitution after alpha-beta-depleted transplantation in children. This clonotype showed up just a few times. The trim removed 4 bases at V and 2 bases at J, leaving 5 bases unmatched. The germline V gene has CDR1 LGHDT and CDR2 YNNKEL (reference sequence). There are 15 residues in the CDR3. Molecular barcoding with unique molecular identifiers was used for the TCRbeta library. TCRdb reanalysed the PCR reads using MiXCR and keeps one entry per CDR3 protein. The sample lists 490,000 or so distinct CDR3 sequences, approximately 12% occurring once.

This TCR derives from a human donor who donated a stem cell graft to a child with combined immunodeficiency. Sequencing used PBMCs from the stem cell graft donor, obtained from the stem cell graft. The chain combines TRBV3-1 with TRBJ1-3; 7 nucleotides align to TRBD1. The CDR3 nucleotides are TGTGCCAGCAGCCTCGACAGGGCGCCTGGAAACACCATATATTTT. Translating it yields CASSLDRAPGNTIYF.